This T cell receptor (beta chain) was observed in a study of blood T cell repertoires in COVID-19. This CDR3 is 15 amino acids long. Trimming took 4 bases from V and 0 from J, leaving 7 bases between them. Germline V gives CDR1 LGHDT, CDR2 YNNKEL (reference sequence). Sequenced by immunoSEQ multiplex PCR; TCRdb stores in-frame clones only, minus some. The table records about 110,000 clones, approximately 70% of them present only once. The chain carries TRBV3-1 (or the pseudogene TRBV3-2) and TRBJ2-6; no definite D call. Sequencing was done on a sample of peripheral blood. This sequence was found in a woman aged 35 to 49 with acute or convalescent COVID-19. Written as DNA, the CDR3 is TGTGCCAGCAGCCCTCAGATCTCTGGGGCCAACGTCCTGACTTTC. Protein: CASSPQISGANVLTF.